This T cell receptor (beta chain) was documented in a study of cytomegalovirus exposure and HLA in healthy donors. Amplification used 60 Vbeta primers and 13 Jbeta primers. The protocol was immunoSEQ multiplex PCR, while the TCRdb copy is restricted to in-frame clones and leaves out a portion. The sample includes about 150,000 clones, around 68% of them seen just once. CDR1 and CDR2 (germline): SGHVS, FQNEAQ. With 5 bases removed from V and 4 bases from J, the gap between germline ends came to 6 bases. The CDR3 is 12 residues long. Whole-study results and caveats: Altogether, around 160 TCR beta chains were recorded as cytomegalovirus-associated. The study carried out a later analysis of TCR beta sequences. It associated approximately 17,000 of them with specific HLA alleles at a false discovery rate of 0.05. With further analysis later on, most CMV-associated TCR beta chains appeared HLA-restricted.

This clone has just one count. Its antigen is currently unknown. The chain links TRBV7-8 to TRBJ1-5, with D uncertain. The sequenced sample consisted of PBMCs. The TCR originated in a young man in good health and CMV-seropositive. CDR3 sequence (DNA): TGTGCCAGCAGCGTCGAGAATCAGCCCCAGCATTTT. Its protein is CASSVENQPQHF.